Listed below are T cell receptor beta chains from one sample, sequenced in a study of a mutant IDH1 vaccine in newly diagnosed glioma. Some clones are missing from TCRdb's copy, which holds only in-frame ones; the method was immunoSEQ multiplex PCR. The table records 20,000 to 30,000 clones, roughly 82% of them present only once. The antigens of these receptors remain unknown. Sequenced here: PBMCs, sampled from a glioma patient whose treatment included an IDH1 peptide vaccine. The source of these receptors is a man between 40 and 49 years old with glioma. Some clones in this sample may be carry-over from other donors' samples. The CDR3 runs from the conserved cysteine through the conserved F or W. The D gene is left open where the match is weak. Some rows mark clone size as missing; the rest say once, few, many or name a class of expanded clone.

cdr3_aa: CSGVIDANYGYTF
cdr3_nt: TGCAGCGGGGTTATTGATGCTAACTATGGCTACACCTTC
d_call: -
j_call: TRBJ1-2
v_call: TRBV29-1
clone_size: -

cdr3_aa: CASSWSTNTEAFF
cdr3_nt: TGCGCCAGCAGCTGGTCAACGAACACTGAAGCTTTCTTT
d_call: -
j_call: TRBJ1-1
v_call: TRBV5-1
clone_size: few

cdr3_aa: CASSQTTVMNSPLHF
cdr3_nt: TGCGCCAGCAGCCAAACCACAGTGATGAATTCACCCCTCCACTTT
d_call: -
j_call: TRBJ1-6
v_call: TRBV4-1
clone_size: -

cdr3_aa: CASSFFPGMSTEAFF
cdr3_nt: TGTGCCAGCTCATTCTTCCCTGGAATGAGCACTGAAGCTTTCTTT
d_call: -
j_call: TRBJ1-1
v_call: TRBV18
clone_size: -

cdr3_aa: CASSLYGEAYGYTF
cdr3_nt: TGTGCCAGCAGTTTATACGGGGAGGCCTATGGCTACACCTTC
d_call: -
j_call: TRBJ1-2
v_call: TRBV27
clone_size: -

cdr3_aa: CASSLVIRVGDTEAFF
cdr3_nt: TGTGCCAGCAGCTTAGTCATCCGGGTTGGGGACACTGAAGCTTTCTTT
d_call: -
j_call: TRBJ1-1
v_call: TRBV7-2
clone_size: -

cdr3_aa: CASSESSATQYF
cdr3_nt: TGTGCCAGCAGTGAATCCAGTGCTACGCAGTATTTT
d_call: -
j_call: TRBJ2-3
v_call: TRBV2
clone_size: -

cdr3_aa: CASSGQGFGYTF
cdr3_nt: TGTGCCAGTAGTGGACAGGGGTTTGGCTACACCTTC
d_call: TRBD1
j_call: TRBJ1-2
v_call: TRBV19
clone_size: once

cdr3_aa: CASSSTGYQPQHF
cdr3_nt: TGTGCCAGCAGTTCGACAGGGTATCAGCCCCAGCATTTT
d_call: TRBD1
j_call: TRBJ1-5
v_call: TRBV6-6
clone_size: -

cdr3_aa: CASSLLGTAINYGYTF
cdr3_nt: TGCGCCAGCAGCTTACTTGGGACGGCTATTAACTATGGCTACACCTTC
d_call: -
j_call: TRBJ1-2
v_call: TRBV5-1
clone_size: -

cdr3_aa: CAISAPEGDQDYGYTF
cdr3_nt: TGTGCCATCAGTGCCCCCGAAGGGGATCAGGACTATGGCTACACCTTC
d_call: -
j_call: TRBJ1-2
v_call: TRBV10-3
clone_size: few

cdr3_aa: CAIRKGENSPLHF
cdr3_nt: TGTGCCATCAGGAAAGGGGAGAATTCACCCCTCCACTTT
d_call: -
j_call: TRBJ1-6
v_call: TRBV10-3
clone_size: -

cdr3_aa: CASSPGLFSYEQYF
cdr3_nt: TGTGCCAGTAGTCCGGGACTTTTCTCCTACGAGCAGTACTTC
d_call: -
j_call: TRBJ2-7
v_call: TRBV19
clone_size: -